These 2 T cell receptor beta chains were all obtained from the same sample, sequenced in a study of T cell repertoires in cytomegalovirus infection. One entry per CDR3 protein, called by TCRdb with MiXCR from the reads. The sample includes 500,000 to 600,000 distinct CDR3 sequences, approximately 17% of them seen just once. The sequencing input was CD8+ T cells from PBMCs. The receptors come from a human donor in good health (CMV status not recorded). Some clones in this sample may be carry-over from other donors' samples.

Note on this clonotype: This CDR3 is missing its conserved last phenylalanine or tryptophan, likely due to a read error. In DNA form, the CDR3 reads TGCGCCAGCAGCCTCGGACTGATCTCCAACGAGCAGTACCTC. Translated: CASSLGLISNEQYL. V is TRBV5-1 and J is TRBJ2-7; a weak D match, TRBD2 (5 bases). Germline CDR1 reads SGHRS; CDR2 reads YFSETQ. The CDR3 loop spans 14 amino acids.

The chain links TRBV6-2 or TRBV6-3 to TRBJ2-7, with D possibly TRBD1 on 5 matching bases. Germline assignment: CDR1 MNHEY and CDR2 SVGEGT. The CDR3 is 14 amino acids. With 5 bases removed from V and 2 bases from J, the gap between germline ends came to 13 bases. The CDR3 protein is CASSPPTAPYEQYF. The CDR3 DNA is TGTGCCAGCAGTCCTCCGACAGCTCCCTACGAGCAGTACTTC.